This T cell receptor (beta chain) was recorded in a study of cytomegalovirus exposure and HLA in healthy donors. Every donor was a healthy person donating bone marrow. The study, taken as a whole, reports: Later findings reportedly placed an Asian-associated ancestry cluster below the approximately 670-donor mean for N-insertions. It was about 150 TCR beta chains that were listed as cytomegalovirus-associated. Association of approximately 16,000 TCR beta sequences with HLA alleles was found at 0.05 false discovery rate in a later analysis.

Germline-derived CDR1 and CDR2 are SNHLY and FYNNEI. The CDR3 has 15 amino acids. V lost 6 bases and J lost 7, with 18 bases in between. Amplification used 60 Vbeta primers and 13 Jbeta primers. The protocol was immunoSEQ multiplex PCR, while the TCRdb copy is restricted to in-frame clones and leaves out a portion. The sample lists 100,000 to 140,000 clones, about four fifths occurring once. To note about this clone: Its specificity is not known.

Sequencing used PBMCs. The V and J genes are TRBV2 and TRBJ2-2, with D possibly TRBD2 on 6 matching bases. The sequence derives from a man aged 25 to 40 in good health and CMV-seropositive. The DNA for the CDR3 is TGTGCCAGCAGATCCCCGGGGGAAAGGAGCGGGGAGCTGTTTTTT. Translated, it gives CASRSPGERSGELFF.